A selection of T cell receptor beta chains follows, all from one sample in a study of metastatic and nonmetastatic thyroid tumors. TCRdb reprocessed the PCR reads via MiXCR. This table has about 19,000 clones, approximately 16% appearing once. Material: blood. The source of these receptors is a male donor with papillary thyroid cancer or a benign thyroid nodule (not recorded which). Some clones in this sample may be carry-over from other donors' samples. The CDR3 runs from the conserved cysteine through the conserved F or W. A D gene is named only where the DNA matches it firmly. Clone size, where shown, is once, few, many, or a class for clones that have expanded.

cdr3_aa: CASSPGIYQPQHF; cdr3_nt: TGTGCCAGCTCACCGGGCATTTATCAGCCCCAGCATTTT; d_call: NA; clone_size: many; j_call: TRBJ1-5; v_call: TRBV18
cdr3_aa: CASSQDFVTEAFF; cdr3_nt: TGTGCCAGCAGCCAAGACTTCGTAACTGAAGCTTTCTTT; d_call: NA; clone_size: many; j_call: TRBJ1-1; v_call: TRBV3-1
cdr3_aa: CASSRDRDRKLFF; cdr3_nt: TGCGCCAGCAGCCGGGACAGGGACCGAAAACTGTTTTTT; d_call: TRBD1; clone_size: NA; j_call: TRBJ1-4; v_call: TRBV4-1
cdr3_aa: CASSLWGTAYGYTF; cdr3_nt: TGTGCCAGCAGCTTGTGGGGGACTGCCTATGGCTACACCTTC; d_call: NA; clone_size: many; j_call: TRBJ1-2; v_call: TRBV5-5
cdr3_aa: CASGPGTGQETQYF; cdr3_nt: TGTGCTAGTGGTCCAGGGACAGGTCAAGAGACCCAGTACTTC; d_call: TRBD1; clone_size: many; j_call: TRBJ2-5; v_call: TRBV12-5
cdr3_aa: CASSILGGTNGGEQYF; cdr3_nt: TGTGCCAGTAGTATTCTCGGCGGAACAAACGGGGGCGAGCAGTACTTC; d_call: NA; clone_size: NA; j_call: TRBJ2-7; v_call: TRBV19
cdr3_aa: CASTPALGHSYEQYF; cdr3_nt: TGTGCCAGCACCCCAGCCCTGGGACACTCCTACGAGCAGTACTTC; d_call: NA; clone_size: medium-sized; j_call: TRBJ2-7; v_call: TRBV7-9
cdr3_aa: CATSEQLNEQFF; cdr3_nt: TGTGCCACCAGTGAGCAACTCAATGAGCAGTTCTTC; d_call: NA; clone_size: many; j_call: TRBJ2-1; v_call: TRBV24-1
cdr3_aa: CASSLRDSPGGGYTF; cdr3_nt: TGTGCCAGCAGCCTCCGGGACAGCCCCGGTGGTGGCTACACCTTC; d_call: TRBD1; clone_size: medium-sized; j_call: TRBJ1-2; v_call: TRBV11-3
cdr3_aa: CASSQRADSGSGELFF; cdr3_nt: TGCGCCAGCAGCCAGAGGGCGGACTCCGGGAGCGGGGAGCTGTTTTTT; d_call: NA; clone_size: NA; j_call: TRBJ2-2; v_call: TRBV4-1
cdr3_aa: CASSVEAGGNTQYF; cdr3_nt: TGTGCCAGCAGCGTAGAGGCAGGGGGGAATACGCAGTATTTT; d_call: NA; clone_size: many; j_call: TRBJ2-3; v_call: TRBV9
cdr3_aa: CASSSLAGVGTDTQYF; cdr3_nt: TGTGCCAGCAGTTCCCTAGCGGGAGTTGGAACAGATACGCAGTATTTT; d_call: TRBD2; clone_size: many; j_call: TRBJ2-3; v_call: TRBV6-2/TRBV6-3
cdr3_aa: CASSPTGTLELFF; cdr3_nt: TGTGCCAGCAGCCCTACCGGGACCTTAGAACTGTTTTTT; d_call: NA; clone_size: many; j_call: TRBJ1-4; v_call: TRBV13
cdr3_aa: CSARAAGFSGRGGEQFF; cdr3_nt: TGCAGTGCTAGAGCCGCGGGGTTCAGCGGGAGAGGCGGTGAGCAGTTCTTC; d_call: TRBD2; clone_size: many; j_call: TRBJ2-1; v_call: TRBV20-1
cdr3_aa: CASSSKPPDRSYEQYF; cdr3_nt: TGTGCCAGCAGCTCCAAACCACCGGACAGGTCCTACGAGCAGTACTTC; d_call: TRBD1; clone_size: many; j_call: TRBJ2-7; v_call: TRBV7-9
cdr3_aa: CSARHFGTHEQYF; cdr3_nt: TGCAGTGCTAGACATTTCGGGACTCACGAGCAGTACTTC; d_call: NA; clone_size: NA; j_call: TRBJ2-7; v_call: TRBV20-1
cdr3_aa: CASSLGAGLVYEQYF; cdr3_nt: TGTGCCAGCAGTTTAGGAGCGGGACTTGTCTACGAGCAGTACTTC; d_call: TRBD2; clone_size: few; j_call: TRBJ2-7; v_call: TRBV27
cdr3_aa: CSARTSSYNEQFF; cdr3_nt: TGCAGTGCAAGGACTAGCTCCTACAATGAGCAGTTCTTC; d_call: TRBD2; clone_size: many; j_call: TRBJ2-1; v_call: TRBV20-1
cdr3_aa: CASIYIAAEGTHYF; cdr3_nt: TGTGCCAGCATCTATATAGCGGCCGAGGGGACCCATTACTTC; d_call: NA; clone_size: NA; j_call: TRBJ2-5; v_call: TRBV7-2
cdr3_aa: CASSYGTSETYEQYF; cdr3_nt: TGTGCCAGCAGCTACGGCACTAGCGAAACCTACGAGCAGTACTTC; d_call: TRBD2; clone_size: many; j_call: TRBJ2-7; v_call: TRBV5-4
cdr3_aa: CASSLLDYNEQFF; cdr3_nt: TGTGCCAGCAGTCTACTAGACTACAATGAGCAGTTCTTC; d_call: NA; clone_size: many; j_call: TRBJ2-1; v_call: TRBV27
cdr3_aa: CASSYSNEQYF; cdr3_nt: TGTGCCAGCAGTTACTCGAACGAGCAGTACTTC; d_call: NA; clone_size: many; j_call: TRBJ2-7; v_call: TRBV6-5
cdr3_aa: CASSYPPEGIHQQYF; cdr3_nt: TGTGCCAGCAGTTACCCACCCGAGGGAATCCACCAGCAGTACTTC; d_call: NA; clone_size: NA; j_call: TRBJ2-7; v_call: TRBV6-2/TRBV6-3
cdr3_aa: CASRRLATNEKLFF; cdr3_nt: TGTGCCAGCAGGAGATTAGCAACTAATGAAAAACTGTTTTTT; d_call: NA; clone_size: many; j_call: TRBJ1-4; v_call: TRBV7-9
cdr3_aa: CSVRETSFGDEQFF; cdr3_nt: TGCAGCGTTCGCGAGACGAGCTTCGGCGATGAGCAGTTCTTC; d_call: NA; clone_size: many; j_call: TRBJ2-1; v_call: TRBV29-1
cdr3_aa: CASTEHSPLHF; cdr3_nt: TGTGCCAGCACGGAGCATTCACCCCTCCACTTT; d_call: NA; clone_size: NA; j_call: TRBJ1-6; v_call: TRBV2
cdr3_aa: CASSFGTGSGETQYF; cdr3_nt: TGTGCCAGCAGCTTTGGGACAGGGTCGGGGGAGACCCAGTACTTC; d_call: TRBD1; clone_size: many; j_call: TRBJ2-5; v_call: TRBV7-3
cdr3_aa: CASSQITGLNTEAFF; cdr3_nt: TGCGCCAGCAGCCAAATTACAGGACTGAACACTGAAGCTTTCTTT; d_call: NA; clone_size: NA; j_call: TRBJ1-1; v_call: TRBV4-1
cdr3_aa: CSARPLAGVGTDTQYF; cdr3_nt: TGCAGTGCTAGACCACTAGCGGGAGTAGGAACAGATACGCAGTATTTT; d_call: TRBD2; clone_size: many; j_call: TRBJ2-3; v_call: TRBV20-1
cdr3_aa: CASSLGETQYF; cdr3_nt: TGTGCCAGCAGTTTGGGAGAGACCCAGTACTTC; d_call: NA; clone_size: medium-sized; j_call: TRBJ2-5; v_call: TRBV12-3/TRBV12-4
cdr3_aa: CASSKYGGSSYEQYF; cdr3_nt: TGTGCCAGCAGCAAATATGGGGGGAGCTCCTACGAGCAGTACTTC; d_call: NA; clone_size: many; j_call: TRBJ2-7; v_call: TRBV7-9
cdr3_aa: CASREDRTLTADTGELFF; cdr3_nt: TGTGCCAGCAGGGAGGACAGAACCCTCACAGCCGACACCGGGGAGCTGTTTTTT; d_call: NA; clone_size: NA; j_call: TRBJ2-2; v_call: TRBV11-1
cdr3_aa: CASDPQVVVQPQHF; cdr3_nt: TGTGCCAGCGACCCCCAGGTGGTGGTTCAGCCCCAGCATTTT; d_call: NA; clone_size: NA; j_call: TRBJ1-5; v_call: TRBV5-7
cdr3_aa: CASNGGLSYNEQFF; cdr3_nt: TGTGCCAGTAACGGGGGCCTCTCCTACAATGAGCAGTTCTTC; d_call: NA; clone_size: medium-sized; j_call: TRBJ2-1; v_call: TRBV2
cdr3_aa: CASSFTSDTQYF; cdr3_nt: TGTGCCAGCAGTTTCACATCAGATACGCAGTATTTT; d_call: NA; clone_size: many; j_call: TRBJ2-3; v_call: TRBV7-9
cdr3_aa: CSASRSGRSYEQYF; cdr3_nt: TGCAGTGCTAGTAGAAGCGGGAGATCGTACGAGCAGTACTTC; d_call: TRBD2; clone_size: NA; j_call: TRBJ2-7; v_call: TRBV20-1
cdr3_aa: CASRPGSSNEQFF; cdr3_nt: TGTGCCAGCAGGCCGGGTTCGTCCAATGAGCAGTTCTTC; d_call: NA; clone_size: many; j_call: TRBJ2-1; v_call: TRBV7-9
cdr3_aa: CASSIRQIPEKLFF; cdr3_nt: TGTGCCAGTAGTATACGACAGATCCCTGAAAAACTGTTTTTT; d_call: NA; clone_size: many; j_call: TRBJ1-4; v_call: TRBV19
cdr3_aa: CASSHTGGGTDTQYF; cdr3_nt: TGTGCCAGCAGCCACACTGGAGGGGGCACAGATACGCAGTATTTT; d_call: NA; clone_size: many; j_call: TRBJ2-3; v_call: TRBV7-3
cdr3_aa: CASSPTGTSVDIQYF; cdr3_nt: TGTGCCAGCAGCCCCACCGGGACTAGCGTTGACATTCAGTACTTC; d_call: TRBD2; clone_size: many; j_call: TRBJ2-4; v_call: TRBV13
cdr3_aa: CSAGGGQGYTEAFF; cdr3_nt: TGCAGTGCCGGCGGGGGACAGGGGTACACTGAAGCTTTCTTT; d_call: TRBD1; clone_size: NA; j_call: TRBJ1-1; v_call: TRBV20-1